What follows are 4 T cell receptor beta chains derived from one specimen sequenced in a study of shared T cell receptors in the human thymus. Measured with immunoSEQ multiplex PCR; TCRdb has only the in-frame clones, and not every one. The table records 500,000 to 850,000 clones, 70% to 90% of them present only once. This same sample was also taken into another study, of human thymus T cells.

Sequencing input: thymocytes. Receptors were obtained from a boy in the first two years of life with a congenital heart defect.

The V and J genes are TRBV5-1 and TRBJ2-7; the match to TRBD1 covers 9 bases. Germline-derived CDR1 and CDR2 are SGHRS and YFSETQ. The V gene end was trimmed by 4 bases and the J gene end by 2 bases; junction bases not matched to a gene: 7. The CDR3 has 15 residues. CDR3 in amino acids: CASSPGDRVPYEQYF. The CDR3 DNA reads as TGCGCCAGCAGCCCGGGGGACAGGGTACCCTACGAGCAGTACTTC.

The chain uses TRBV4-3 and TRBJ2-7, with D uncertain. Trimming pared 0 bases from V and 2 bases from J, leaving 11 bases between. CDR1 and CDR2 from the germline V gene are LGHNA and YSLEER. The CDR3 is 15 residues long. CDR3 loop: CASSQDAHATYEQYF. In DNA, the CDR3 is TGCGCCAGCAGCCAAGACGCCCACGCTACCTACGAGCAGTACTTC.

The J gene is TRBJ2-2, the V gene TRBV5-4; no definite D call. The CDR3 is made up of 18 amino acids. From germline, CDR1 is SGHNT and CDR2 YYREEE (reference sequence). V dropped 7 bases and J dropped 5 bases, with 27 bases sitting between them. The CDR3 here is CASSLVYGDSPKTGELFF. The CDR3, as DNA: TGTGCCAGCTCCCTAGTATATGGTGATAGTCCTAAGACCGGGGAGCTGTTTTTT.

The chain is built from TRBV11-3 and TRBJ1-1, with D perhaps matching TRBD1 (6 bases). V dropped 5 bases and J dropped 4 bases, with 11 bases sitting between them. CDR3 length: 13 amino acids. Germline-derived CDR1 and CDR2 are SGHNT and YENEEA. The CDR3 protein is CASSPRGGTEAFF. In DNA form, the CDR3 reads TGTGCCAGCAGCCCCAGAGGGGGCACTGAAGCTTTCTTT. Complete variable domain (other parts from reference TRBV11-3 and TRBJ1-1): EAGVVQSPRYKIIEKKQPVAFWCNPISGHNTLYWYLQNLGQGPELLIRYENEEAVDDSQLPKDRFSAERLKGVDSTLKIQPAELGDSAVYLCASSPRGGTEAFFGQGTRLTVV.